This T cell receptor beta chain is from a study of cytomegalovirus exposure and HLA in healthy donors. Notes on the study in general: Sequences of the TCR beta chain were said to predict the HLA-A and HLA-B alleles of most subjects accurately.

From germline, CDR1 is KGHSH and CDR2 LQKENI. This CDR3 has 14 amino acids. V was cut by 6 bases and J by 6 bases, with 16 bases left in between. Healthy individuals who donated bone marrow served as the donors. Of note for this clone: Antigen specificity is unknown.

The PCR made use of 60 Vbeta and 13 Jbeta primers. Only in-frame clones appear in the TCRdb table, and some are missing; sequencing was by immunoSEQ multiplex PCR. The repertoire holds over 100,000 clones, with around 9.1% as singletons. The receptor comes from a man aged 35 to 55 in good health and CMV-seropositive. Sequencing was carried out using PBMCs. The V and J genes are TRBV18 and TRBJ2-3, with a tentative D call TRBD2 (6 bases). The CDR3 nucleotides read TGTGCCAGCTCGCCGGGACTGGAGGGCGATACGCAGTATTTT. Amino acid sequence: CASSPGLEGDTQYF.